These T cell receptor beta chains were read from a single sample in a study of blood T cell repertoires in COVID-19. Here immunoSEQ multiplex PCR was the method, and the copy in TCRdb shows in-frame clones only, minus some. The sample includes approximately 290,000 clones, approximately 86% of them seen just once. Sequencing was carried out using peripheral blood. Source of these receptors: a human donor with COVID-19, enrolled during active disease. The donor label of this sample is uncertain. Each CDR3 is given with its conserved first and last residue. The order of the fields is D gene, J gene, clone size, V gene, CDR3 DNA, CDR3 protein. D genes are given only for firm matches. Rows may omit the clone size; those that give it use once, few, many or a size class.

NA	TRBJ1-4	NA	TRBV9	TGTGCCAGCAGCATAACGGGGGTCGGGGAAAAACTGTTTTTT	CASSITGVGEKLFF
TRBD1	TRBJ2-3	NA	TRBV28	TGTGCCAGCAGTACTCGGACAGGGTCTAGCACAGATACGCAGTATTTT	CASSTRTGSSTDTQYF
TRBD2	TRBJ2-7	NA	TRBV7-8	TGTGCCAGCAGCCCGCGGACTAGCGGGAATACCTACGAGCAGTACTTC	CASSPRTSGNTYEQYF
TRBD1	TRBJ1-1	NA	TRBV11-2	TGTGCCAGCAGCACCCAATTGACAGGGAAAACTGAAGCTTTCTTT	CASSTQLTGKTEAFF
NA	TRBJ1-1	NA	TRBV28	TGTGCCAGCAGTTTTGGGGGGAGGAACACTGAAGCTTTCTTT	CASSFGGRNTEAFF
NA	TRBJ1-2	NA	TRBV27	TGTGCCAGCAGTTTATTGGGGAGTCGGGGCTACACCTTC	CASSLLGSRGYTF
NA	TRBJ1-6	NA	TRBV7-2	TGTGCCAGCAGCTTACAGGGAGGGAATTCACCCCTCCACTTT	CASSLQGGNSPLHF
TRBD1	TRBJ1-2	NA	TRBV18	TGTGCCAGCTCACCTCTTAGTGGGACAGGGGTCAACTATGGCTACACCTTC	CASSPLSGTGVNYGYTF
NA	TRBJ2-3	NA	TRBV2	TGTGCCAGCAGTGAAGCGCTTCTAGTTTCGGATACGCAGTATTTT	CASSEALLVSDTQYF
TRBD1	TRBJ2-5	NA	TRBV28	TGTGCCAGCAGTTTCCGCGACAGGGGGGAGACCCAGTACTTC	CASSFRDRGETQYF
TRBD1	TRBJ2-5	NA	TRBV29-1	TGCAGCGTTCAACTGACAGGGGGCAGCGAGACCCAGTACTTC	CSVQLTGGSETQYF
NA	TRBJ1-5	NA	TRBV7-8	TGTGCCAGCAGCGGCCCCTTTCCCAATCAGCCCCAGCATTTT	CASSGPFPNQPQHF
TRBD1	TRBJ1-2	NA	TRBV29-1	TGCAGCGTACCTCGGACAGGGGGCTCCTATGGCTACACCTTC	CSVPRTGGSYGYTF
TRBD1	TRBJ2-3	NA	TRBV7-2	TGTGCCAGCAGCTTAGTCGGACAGGGGGCTCAGGATACGCAGTATTTT	CASSLVGQGAQDTQYF
TRBD2	TRBJ2-2	once	TRBV3-1/TRBV3-2	TGTGCCAGCAGCCTGCGCGGGAGCGCCGGGGAGCTGTTTTTT	CASSLRGSAGELFF
TRBD2	TRBJ2-1	NA	TRBV29-1	TGCAGCGTTGCACTAGCGGACCGCTACAATGAGCAGTTCTTC	CSVALADRYNEQFF
NA	TRBJ1-1	NA	TRBV5-1	TGCGCCAGCAGCTTGCAGGCCGCGAACACTGAAGCTTTCTTT	CASSLQAANTEAFF
NA	TRBJ2-1	NA	TRBV19	TGTGCCAGTAGTATAGTCAGGACAGGGAGGGATGAGCAGTTCTTC	CASSIVRTGRDEQFF
NA	TRBJ1-2	NA	TRBV24-1	TGTGCCACCAGTGATCGCCGCCCCGAGGAGGATGGCTACACCTTC	CATSDRRPEEDGYTF
TRBD2	TRBJ2-3	NA	TRBV29-1	TGCAGCGTTGATCCAGCGGGAGGGCCGAACACAGATACGCAGTATTTT	CSVDPAGGPNTDTQYF
NA	TRBJ1-5	NA	TRBV7-8	TGTGCCAGCAGCTTAGTTAGGACACTGAGCAATCAGCCCCAGCATTTT	CASSLVRTLSNQPQHF
TRBD1	TRBJ2-7	NA	TRBV27	TGTGCCAGAGACCCCGGGACAGAGACCTACGAGCAGTACTTC	CARDPGTETYEQYF